What follows describes a single T cell receptor beta chain. V was pared by 3 bases and J by 0 bases, with 4 bases of the junction left unmatched. The CDR3 length is 16 residues. Germline lookup yields CDR1 MNHNS and CDR2 SASEGT. Assay used: immunoSEQ multiplex PCR; TCRdb lists only in-frame clones, some missing. The sample holds roughly 200,000 clones, approximately 92% seen once. This specimen comes from a study of T cell responses to AZD1222 COVID-19 vaccine. This rearrangement joins TRBV6-1 to TRBJ1-5; 8 bases align to TRBD1. Sequencing was performed on peripheral blood, taken 28 days after the second dose of the MenACWY control vaccine. The TCR sequence derives from an adult who received the MenACWY meningococcal vaccine as a control. In nucleotides, the CDR3 is TGTGCCAGCAGTGACTGGCAGGGGGCTAGCAATCAGCCCCAGCATTTT. Amino acid sequence: CASSDWQGASNQPQHF.